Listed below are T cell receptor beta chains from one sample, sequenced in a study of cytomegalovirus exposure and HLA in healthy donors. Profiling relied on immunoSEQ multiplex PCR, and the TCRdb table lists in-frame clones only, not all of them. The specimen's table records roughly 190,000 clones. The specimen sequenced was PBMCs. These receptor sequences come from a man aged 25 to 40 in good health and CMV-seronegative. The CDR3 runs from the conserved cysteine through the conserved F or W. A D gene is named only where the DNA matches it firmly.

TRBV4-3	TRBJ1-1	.	TGCGCCAGCAGCCCCGGGAGGGGTTTGGGGGACACTGAAGCTTTCTTT	CASSPGRGLGDTEAFF
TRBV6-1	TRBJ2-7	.	TGTGCCAGCAGTGAGGGAGGGGGATCCATTTACGAGCAGTACTTC	CASSEGGGSIYEQYF
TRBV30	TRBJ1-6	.	TGTGCCTGGAGTGAATTAGCCTTTCCAGATAATTCACCCCTCCACTTT	CAWSELAFPDNSPLHF
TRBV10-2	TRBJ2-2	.	TGCGCCAGCTTGGATGGGAGACACACCGGGGAGCTGTTTTTT	CASLDGRHTGELFF
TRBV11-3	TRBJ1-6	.	TGTGCCAGCAGCTTCACCGAACAGGGTTCACCCCTCCACTTT	CASSFTEQGSPLHF
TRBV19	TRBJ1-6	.	TGTGCCAGTAGGATACAGGGAGGGGATAATTCACCCCTCCACTTT	CASRIQGGDNSPLHF
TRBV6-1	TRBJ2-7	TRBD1	TGTGCCAGCAGTGAGACAGGGGGATTGTACGAGCAGTACTTC	CASSETGGLYEQYF
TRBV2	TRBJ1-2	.	TGTGCCAGCTGGACTGACCTCTATGGCTACACCTTC	CASWTDLYGYTF
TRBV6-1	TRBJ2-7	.	TGTGCCAGCAGTGAAGCGCTCGGGAGCGAGCAGTACTTC	CASSEALGSEQYF
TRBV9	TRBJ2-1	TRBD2	TGTGCCAGCAGCGAGGGGGGGGGTTCGGGAGGGCCGATTGACAATGAGCAGTTCTTC	CASSEGGGSGGPIDNEQFF
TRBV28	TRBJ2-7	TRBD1	TGTGCCAGCAGTCCAGGGGGATGGACCTACGAGCAGTACTTC	CASSPGGWTYEQYF
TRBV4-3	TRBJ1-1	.	TGCGCCAGCAGCCAAATTATGGTGGCAGGTGGCCAGAACACTGAAGCTTTCTTT	CASSQIMVAGGQNTEAFF
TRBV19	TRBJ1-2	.	TGTGCCAGTAGTACTCAGAGGAACTATGGCTACACCTTC	CASSTQRNYGYTF
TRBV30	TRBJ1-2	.	TGTGGCGCAGGGGCGCGAAGGGGCTACACCTTC	CGAGARRGYTF
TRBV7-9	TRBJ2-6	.	TGTGCCAGCAGCTTACGGGGAGCCGGGGCCAACGTCCTGACTTTC	CASSLRGAGANVLTF
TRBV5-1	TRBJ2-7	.	TGCGCCAGCAGCTTGGCCGCCCCGGGCTACGAGCAGTACTTC	CASSLAAPGYEQYF
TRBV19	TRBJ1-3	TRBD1	TGTGCCAGTAGTCCCGGGACAGTGAGCTCTGGAAACACCATATATTTT	CASSPGTVSSGNTIYF
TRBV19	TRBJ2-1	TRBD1	TGTGCCAGTAGTTCAGGACAGGGCTATGAGCAGTTCTTC	CASSSGQGYEQFF
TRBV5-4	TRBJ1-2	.	TGTGCCAGCAGCTTCACAGATTACTATGGCTACACCTTC	CASSFTDYYGYTF
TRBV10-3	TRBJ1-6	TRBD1	TGTGCCATCAGAGGACAGGGGAATTCACCCCTCCACTTT	CAIRGQGNSPLHF
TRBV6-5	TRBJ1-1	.	TGTGCCAGCAGTTACTCGGGGGTAGACAGGACTGAAGCTTTCTTT	CASSYSGVDRTEAFF
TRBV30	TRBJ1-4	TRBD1	TGTGCCTGGGGAGGGACAGGGGATGAAAAACTGTTTTTT	CAWGGTGDEKLFF
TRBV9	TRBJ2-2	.	TGTGCCAGCAGCGTAGCTAGTCTAAACACCGGGGAGCTGTTTTTT	CASSVASLNTGELFF
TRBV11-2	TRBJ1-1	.	TGTGCCAGCAGCTTAATGGGGGGGAACACTGAAGCTTTCTTT	CASSLMGGNTEAFF
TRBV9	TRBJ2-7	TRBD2	TGTGCCAGCAGCCCCCGGGGAGCGGGGGGCTACGAGCAGTACTTC	CASSPRGAGGYEQYF
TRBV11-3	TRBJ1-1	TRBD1	TGTGCCAGCAGCACTACGACAGGGGCGGACACTGAAGCTTTCTTT	CASSTTTGADTEAFF
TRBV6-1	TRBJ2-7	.	TGTGCCAGCAGAGTTGGGCAGGGGAACTCCTACGAGCAGTACTTC	CASRVGQGNSYEQYF
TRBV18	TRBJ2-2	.	TGTGCCAGCTCACCCGTAGGGGACACCGGGGAGCTGTTTTTT	CASSPVGDTGELFF
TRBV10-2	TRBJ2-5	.	TGCGCCAGCAGTGTGGGGGGAGAGACCCAGTACTTC	CASSVGGETQYF
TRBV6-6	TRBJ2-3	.	TGTGCCAGCAGTGCACGGGTTGCTACGCAGTATTTT	CASSARVATQYF
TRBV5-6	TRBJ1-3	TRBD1	TGTGCCAGCAGCACCGGGACAGGGGCTGGAAACACCATATATTTT	CASSTGTGAGNTIYF
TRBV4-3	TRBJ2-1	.	TGCGCCAGCAGCCCATACCGGGACTCAATCTACAATGAGCAGTTCTTC	CASSPYRDSIYNEQFF
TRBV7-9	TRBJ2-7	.	TGTGCCAGCCGGCGACAGTCCTCTTACGAGCAGTACTTC	CASRRQSSYEQYF
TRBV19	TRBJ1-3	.	TGTGCCAGTACAGGGGCCTCTGGAAACACCATATATTTT	CASTGASGNTIYF
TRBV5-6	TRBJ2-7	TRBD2	TGTGCCAGCAGCTTTGTACCACTAGGGACTAGCGGGAGCCACGAGCAGTACTTC	CASSFVPLGTSGSHEQYF
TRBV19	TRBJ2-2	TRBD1	TGTGCCACCCGACCTGGGACAGGGGATCCCGGGGAGCTGTTTTTT	CATRPGTGDPGELFF
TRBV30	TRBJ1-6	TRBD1	TGTGCCTGGCGACCTTTTCTTGGACAGGGGAGCTCCTATAATTCACCCCTCCACTTT	CAWRPFLGQGSSYNSPLHF
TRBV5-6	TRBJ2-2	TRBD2	TGTGCCAGCAGCTTGGCCGGACTAGTAACCGGGGAGCTGTTTTTT	CASSLAGLVTGELFF
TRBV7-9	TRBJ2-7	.	TGTGCCAGCAGCTTTATTAAGAGGAACGAGCAGTACTTC	CASSFIKRNEQYF
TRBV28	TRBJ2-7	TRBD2	TGTGCCAGCATTCGGACTAGCGGGAGGGCCTCTTCTTCAAGCTCCTACGAGCAGTACTTC	CASIRTSGRASSSSSYEQYF
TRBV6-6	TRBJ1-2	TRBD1	TGTGCCAGCTCTAGGGGACAGGAGGACTATGGCTACACCTTC	CASSRGQEDYGYTF
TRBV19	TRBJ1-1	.	TGTGCCAGCCACCTAGGGGCCCTGGCTTTCTTT	CASHLGALAFF
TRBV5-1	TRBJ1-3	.	TGCGCCAGCAGCTTGGCGGCTGGGGGACTGGTAAACACCATATATTTT	CASSLAAGGLVNTIYF
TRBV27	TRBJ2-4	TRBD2	TGTGCCAGCAGTTCAGGACTAGCGGGAGCCCCATACTTC	CASSSGLAGAPYF
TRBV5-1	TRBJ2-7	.	TGCGCCAGCAGCTTGGGTTCAGGGTCCTACGAGCAGTACTTC	CASSLGSGSYEQYF
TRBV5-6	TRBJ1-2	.	TGTGCCAGCAGCTTGACCGGGTATGGCTACACCTTC	CASSLTGYGYTF
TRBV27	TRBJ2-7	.	TGTGCCAGCAGTTTTAATACTAGAGGGTACGAGCAGTACTTC	CASSFNTRGYEQYF
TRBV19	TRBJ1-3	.	TGTGCCAGTAGTATCAATGCGGACACCATATATTTT	CASSINADTIYF
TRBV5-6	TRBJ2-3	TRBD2	TGTGCCAGCAGCCCGGCTGGGCTAGCGGGCGGCACAGATACGCAGTATTTT	CASSPAGLAGGTDTQYF